This entry lists 25 T cell receptor beta chains sequenced from one sample in a study of response to subunit inactivated influenza vaccine. TCRdb re-called the RT-PCR reads with MiXCR, one entry per CDR3 protein. The sample shows hundreds of thousands of distinct CDR3 sequences, approximately 15% of them seen only once. The sequences come from PBMCs from blood, collected 14 to 15 days before vaccination. These receptor sequences come from a man aged 50-59 years who received an inactivated influenza vaccine.

The CDR3 DNA sequence: TGTGCCAGTCGAACTTTGATGAACACTGAAGCTTTCTTT. Its protein is CASRTLMNTEAFF. The gene calls are TRBV6-2 or TRBV6-3 and TRBJ1-1, with D unresolved. The CDR3 totals 13 residues. The V and J ends lost 9 bases and 0 bases respectively, with 11 bases between them. Germline CDR1 MNHEY, CDR2 SVGEGT.

The J gene is TRBJ2-5, the V gene TRBV4-3; D could derive from TRBD1 or TRBD2 (6 bases each). The CDR3 covers 16 residues. The germline CDR1 and CDR2 sequences are LGHNA and YSLEER. V was shortened by 0 bases and J by 9 bases, with 20 bases between the two germline ends. The chain's CDR3 is CASSQDLRGLPGAQYF. In nucleotides, the CDR3 is TGCGCCAGCAGCCAAGACCTACGGGGGCTCCCCGGGGCCCAGTACTTC.

There are many counts of this clonotype. J is TRBJ2-7 and V is TRBV3-1, with 7 bases aligning to TRBD2. Germline loops: CDR1 LGHDT, CDR2 YNNKEL (reference sequence). V was pared by 0 bases and J by 5 bases, with 7 bases of the junction left unmatched. The CDR3 runs 15 residues. The CDR3 loop is CASSQDLREWNEQYF. The CDR3 nucleotides read TGTGCCAGCAGCCAAGATTTGCGGGAGTGGAACGAGCAGTACTTC.

This clonotype appeared many times. V is TRBV7-9 and J is TRBJ1-5; D remains unclear. Trimming took 0 bases from V and 6 from J, leaving 3 bases between them. The length of the CDR3 is 12 residues. Germline CDR1 reads SEHNR; CDR2 reads FQNEAQ (reference sequence). The CDR3 region has the DNA TGTGCCAGCAGCTTAGCTGGTCAGCCCCAGCATTTT. This translates into CASSLAGQPQHF.

The J gene is TRBJ1-2, the V gene TRBV3-1; no firm D call. The CDR3 has 14 residues. Trimming took off 3 bases at V and 3 bases at J, with 11 bases between the two ends. Per the germline V gene, CDR1 is LGHDT and CDR2 is YNNKEL (reference sequence). The CDR3 spells CASSHLIVDYGYTF. CDR3 DNA sequence: TGTGCCAGCAGCCATCTTATAGTGGACTATGGCTACACCTTC.

The chain combines TRBV20-1 with TRBJ2-1; 12 bases agree with TRBD2. The CDR3 is made up of 15 amino acids. The trim removed 7 bases at V and 0 bases at J, leaving 4 bases unmatched. Germline assignment: CDR1 DFQATT and CDR2 SNEGSKA (reference sequence). The chain's CDR3 is CSGELAGGSYNEQFF. In DNA, the CDR3 is TGCAGTGGAGAACTAGCGGGAGGCTCCTACAATGAGCAGTTCTTC.

This clonotype has more than one count but fewer than ten. The chain joins TRBV28 to TRBJ2-7, with D tentatively TRBD1 or TRBD2 (5 bases each). V lost 8 bases and J 2 bases, leaving 10 bases between the germline ends. The germline gives CDR1 MDHEN, CDR2 SYDVKM. CDR3 length: 12 residues. CDR3 in amino acids: CASRDGAYEQYF. The CDR3 DNA sequence: TGTGCCAGCCGGGACGGTGCCTACGAGCAGTACTTC.

There are a few counts of this clonotype. This rearrangement joins TRBV9 to TRBJ2-7, with TRBD1 matching 9 bases. This CDR3 comprises 15 residues. V shed 4 bases and J 3 bases; nucleotides not matched to a gene: 8. Germline CDR1 is SGDLS and CDR2 is YYNGEE. CDR3 DNA sequence: TGTGCCAGCAGCCCTACCGGGACAGGGTACTACGAGCAGTACTTC. Its protein product is CASSPTGTGYYEQYF.

This clonotype appeared a few times. The chain uses TRBV2 and TRBJ1-1, with D unresolved. This CDR3 spans 12 amino acids. Trimming pared 6 bases from V and 5 bases from J, leaving 10 bases between. The germline V gene has CDR1 SNHLY and CDR2 FYNNEI. CDR3 sequence: CASSKGETEAFF. DNA for the CDR3: TGTGCCAGCAGCAAGGGTGAAACTGAAGCTTTCTTT.

This clonotype was detected many times. The V call is TRBV6-5, the J call TRBJ2-1; 8 positions agree with TRBD2. This CDR3 comprises 19 residues. V trimming: 4 bases; J trimming: 0 bases; junction bases outside the gene matches: 14. Germline V gene lookup returns CDR1 MNHEY and CDR2 SVGAGI. The CDR3 DNA reads TGTGCCAGCAGTTCCCCACCGACTAGCGCCCGGCCCTCCTACAATGAGCAGTTCTTC. It codes for CASSSPPTSARPSYNEQFF.

The V gene is TRBV7-2, the J gene TRBJ2-7, with D possibly being TRBD2 (6 bases). Trimming removed 5 bases at V and 6 bases at J, with 17 bases between. In germline, CDR1 is SGHTA, CDR2 FQGNSA. The CDR3 consists of 14 residues. DNA for the CDR3: TGTGCCAGCAGCGCCACTAGCATCCCCCTCGAGCAGTACTTC. This encodes CASSATSIPLEQYF.

This clonotype was seen just once. The rearrangement uses TRBV7-2 and TRBJ2-5; 8 nucleotides agree with TRBD2. Germline CDR1 reads SGHTA; CDR2 reads FQGNSA. V trimming: 5 bases; J trimming: 4 bases; junction bases outside the gene matches: 15. This CDR3 region has 17 residues. CDR3 region: CASSPRWGAGGGETQYF. CDR3 DNA sequence: TGTGCCAGCAGCCCCAGGTGGGGGGCGGGAGGAGGAGAGACCCAGTACTTC. The entire variable domain, with the rest obtained from reference TRBV7-2 and TRBJ2-5, is as follows: GAGVSQSPSNKVTEKGKDVELRCDPISGHTALYWYRQSLGQGLEFLIYFQGNSAPDKSGLPSDRFSAERTGGSVSTLTIQRTQQEDSAVYLCASSPRWGAGGGETQYFGPGTRLLVL.

This chain joins TRBV11-2 and TRBJ2-7; a possible D gene is TRBD1 (6 bases). V was pared by 7 bases and J by 1 base, with 11 bases between. Germline V gene lookup returns CDR1 SGHAT and CDR2 FQNNGV. The CDR3 extends over 13 amino acids. The CDR3, as DNA: TGTGCCAGCAAGTGGACAGATTCCTACGAGCAGTACTTC. Protein: CASKWTDSYEQYF.

The chain is built from TRBV9 and TRBJ2-4; D not certain. The CDR3 runs to 13 residues. Germline loops: CDR1 SGDLS, CDR2 YYNGEE. CDR3 region: CTHSYRAKNIQYF. CDR3 nucleotide sequence: TGTACACATTCCTACCGGGCCAAAAACATTCAGTACTTC.

This clonotype was counted many times. The chain recombines TRBV6-1 with TRBJ2-1; 12 bases align to TRBD2. V was clipped by 7 bases and J by 9 bases; unmatched bases: 10. Germline V gene sequence: CDR1 MNHNS, CDR2 SASEGT. This CDR3 is built from 15 residues. The CDR3, as DNA: TGTGCCAGCACCAACCTAGCGGGGGGGCCCGGTGAGCAGTTCTTC. Its protein is CASTNLAGGPGEQFF.

This clonotype has at least ten counts. This rearrangement joins TRBV4-2 to TRBJ1-1; the D gene is possibly TRBD1 (5 bases). Germline-derived CDR1 and CDR2 are LGHNA and YNFKEQ. The CDR3 extends over 14 amino acids. With 0 bases removed from V and 3 bases from J, the gap between germline ends came to 8 bases. The CDR3 DNA sequence: TGTGCCAGCAGCCAAGATTCAGGGTACACTGAAGCTTTCTTT. Protein: CASSQDSGYTEAFF.

This clonotype occurred many times. The chain joins TRBV7-8 to TRBJ2-7; D tentatively fits TRBD1 or TRBD2 (6 bases each). CDR3 length equals 15 residues. Trimming removed 1 base from V and 1 base from J, with 11 bases in between. CDR1 SGHVS and CDR2 FQNEAQ come from the germline V gene. This CDR3 reads CASSLGGGISYEQYF. The CDR3 bases are TGTGCCAGCAGCTTAGGAGGGGGGATTTCCTACGAGCAGTACTTC.

J is TRBJ2-1 and V is TRBV12-3 or TRBV12-4; no reliable D call. With 4 bases removed from V and 6 bases from J, the gap between germline ends came to 16 bases. This CDR3 has 15 residues. The CDR3 loop reads CASSSPFGRRNEQFF. The CDR3 bases are TGTGCCAGCAGTTCTCCCTTCGGCCGGCGCAATGAGCAGTTCTTC.

This clonotype was seen only a few times. The chain joins TRBV3-1 to TRBJ1-2, with 9 nucleotides matching TRBD1. The CDR3 runs 14 residues. Trimming took 6 bases from V and 3 from J; bases not matched to a gene: 5. Germline-derived CDR1 and CDR2 are LGHDT and YNNKEL (reference sequence). CDR3 sequence (DNA): TGTGCCAGCAGACTCACAGGGGGCGACTATGGCTACACCTTC. It specifies CASRLTGGDYGYTF.

Ten or more counts support this clonotype. This chain uses TRBV4-3 with TRBJ2-1; D is ambiguous. The V end was cut by 5 bases, the J end by 3 bases, with 14 bases between. The germline V gene encodes CDR1 LGHNA and CDR2 YSLEER. The length of the CDR3 is 15 residues. CDR3 coding DNA: TGCGCCAGCAGCGAACAGCCGCAGATCTACAATGAGCAGTTCTTC. It specifies CASSEQPQIYNEQFF.

This clonotype was seen a handful of times. J is TRBJ2-1 and V is TRBV6-5, with 7 bases lining up with TRBD1. This CDR3 comprises 15 residues. Per germline, CDR1 MNHEY and CDR2 SVGAGI. J lost 4 bases, V lost 2 bases, and 5 bases had no gene match. CDR3: CASSYAQGLYNEQFF. CDR3 bases: TGTGCCAGCAGTTACGCACAGGGGCTATACAATGAGCAGTTCTTC.

The V call is TRBV7-9, the J call TRBJ1-1, with 7 bases lining up with TRBD1. CDR1 is SEHNR and CDR2 is FQNEAQ in the germline V gene (reference sequence). This CDR3 region has 15 residues. The trim removed 0 bases at V and 6 bases at J, leaving 7 bases unmatched. CDR3 region: CASSLAREGGPEAFF. The CDR3, as DNA: TGTGCCAGCAGCTTAGCACGGGAAGGGGGCCCTGAAGCTTTCTTT. The full variable domain, in which reference TRBV7-9 and TRBJ1-1 provide the parts outside the CDR3, is DTGVSQNPRHKITKRGQNVTFRCDPISEHNRLYWYRQTLGQGPEFLTYFQNEAQLEKSRLLSDRFSAERPKGSFSTLEIQRTEQGDSAMYLCASSLAREGGPEAFFGQGTRLTVV.

The chain carries TRBV24-1 and TRBJ2-2, with D maybe TRBD2 (5 bases). The CDR3 length is 13 residues. Per germline, CDR1 KGHDR and CDR2 SFDVKD. The V end lost 9 bases, the J end lost 6 bases, and 13 bases lay between the germline ends. The CDR3 region has the DNA TGTGCCACCCGCTCCCACGGGGCCGGGGAGCTGTTTTTT. It is translated as CATRSHGAGELFF.

In this sample, this clonotype turned up many times. Its ends do not fully match the called genes, so a read error is possible. This chain joins TRBV29-1 and TRBJ2-7, with D perhaps matching TRBD1 or TRBD2 (6 bases each). The CDR3 is made up of 14 amino acids. Germline V gives CDR1 SQVTM, CDR2 ANQGSEA. DNA for the CDR3: TGCAGCGTCGAAGAAGGGGGGTTACTGGACGAGCAGTACTTC. This encodes CSVEEGGLLDEQYF.

J is TRBJ1-5 and V is TRBV30; TRBD1 might be the D (5 bases). From germline, CDR1 is GTSNPN and CDR2 SVGIG (reference sequence). Between the trimmed V and J ends, which lost 0 bases and 8 bases, there was a span of 11 bases. The CDR3 length is 13 residues. The CDR3 DNA follows: TGTGCCTGGAGTGTAGGAGGGGTTAAGCCCCAGCATTTT. Its protein product is CAWSVGGVKPQHF.